The source of this T cell receptor beta chain is a study of human T cells and chemical hapten exposure. About the research overall: The patients, most of them female, presented with alopecia areata, totalis or universalis. Among samples, TCR yields varied mainly because of small differences in pooled library volume.

This clonotype has a count of ten or more. Its antigen is unidentified. Whole-study findings and limits: A positive correlation with patch test score was shown by PT1 expanded TCR counts.

Time point described: patch test 2, 6 weeks after DPC sensitization. Treatment noted: therapeutic diphenylcyclopropenone sensitization with weekly scalp DPC. As handled by the study authors: The median was 95,638 TCRs per sample, ranging roughly 20,000 to 750,000. TCRdb redid the calling of the RACE reads with MiXCR, one entry per CDR3 protein. Clone size and V and J calls follow TCRdb, not the original study. The data hold 110,000 to 150,000 distinct CDR3 sequences, with 12% observed a single time. The V end was cut by 6 bases, the J end by 7 bases, with 12 bases between. CDR1 and CDR2 (germline): MNHEY, SVGAGI. The CDR3 contains 13 residues.

This specimen consisted of whole blood, obtained in connection with sensitization to the hapten diphenylcyclopropenone (DPC). This chain links TRBV6-5 with TRBJ1-4, with D perhaps TRBD1 (5 bases). This receptor was taken from a woman between 50 and 59 years old with alopecia areata. Some clones in this sample may be carry-over from other donors' samples. CDR3 protein: CASRAGLSEKLFF. The CDR3 nucleotides are TGTGCCAGCAGAGCGGGACTAAGTGAAAAACTGTTTTTT.